The rows below give T cell receptor beta chains drawn from one sample of a study of CD4 and CD8 cells across lung adenocarcinoma regions. TCRdb ran MiXCR on the PCR reads and lists one entry per CDR3 protein. This sample has 25,000 to 30,000 distinct CDR3 sequences; 53% occur once, and the top ten carry under 50%. The sequenced material came from CD8+ T cells from the center of a lung tumor. These receptors all come from a male donor with lung adenocarcinoma. The CD4 and CD8 labels of this study may be unreliable. Each CDR3 is given with its conserved first and last residue. D genes are given only for firm matches. Where a row states a size, it is once, few, many or the class of an expanded clone; other rows omit it.

V,J,size,D,CDR3,DNA
TRBV7-6,TRBJ2-1,.,TRBD1,CASSPRQGRDHNEQFF,TGTGCCAGCAGCCCACGACAGGGGAGAGACCACAATGAGCAGTTCTTC
TRBV10-3,TRBJ2-7,.,.,CANSRAKAYNEQYF,TGTGCCAACTCAAGGGCTAAGGCCTACAATGAGCAGTACTTC
TRBV11-2,TRBJ2-1,.,TRBD2,CASSLPGTSGILNF,TGTGCCAGCAGCTTACCCGGGACTAGCGGGATTCTAAACTTC
TRBV27,TRBJ2-3,.,TRBD2,CASSTSGGSGRTDTQYF,TGTGCCAGCAGTACCTCCGGGGGTAGCGGGAGAACGGATACGCAGTATTTT
TRBV10-3,TRBJ2-3,.,.,CAGGTGGRDTDTQYF,TGTGCCGGGGGGACCGGGGGACGGGACACAGATACGCAGTATTTC
TRBV6-1,TRBJ2-7,medium-sized,.,CASSVTGARDEQYF,TGTGCCAGCAGTGTTACTGGGGCTCGGGACGAGCAGTACTTC
TRBV10-2,TRBJ2-4,.,.,CAWGLCSRNTQYF,TGCGCCTGGGGGCTTTGTAGCAGAAATACTCAGTACTTT
TRBV12-3/TRBV12-4,TRBJ2-1,.,.,CASSFGGLAYNEQFF,TGTGCCAGCAGTTTTGGAGGGCTAGCGTACAATGAGCAGTTCTTC
TRBV10-1,TRBJ2-3,.,TRBD2,CASSESSGLAGGPSTEAQFF,TGCGCCAGCAGTGAGTCCTCGGGACTAGCGGGAGGGCCTAGCACCGAGGCGCAGTTTTTT
TRBV10-2,TRBJ2-2,many,.,CASSDRWAGELFF,TGCGCCAGCAGTGACCGATGGGCCGGGGAGCTGTTTTTT
TRBV29-1,TRBJ2-7,.,TRBD2,CSVSTSGSRGEQYF,TGCAGCGTCTCGACTAGCGGGAGCCGCGGCGAGCAGTACTTC
TRBV12-3/TRBV12-4,TRBJ2-3,few,TRBD2,CASSFTSGSGTDTQYF,TGTGCCAGCAGTTTCACTAGCGGGAGTGGAACAGATACGCAGTATTTT
TRBV6-1,TRBJ2-2,many,.,CASSEGTPNTGELFF,TGTGCCAGCAGTGAGGGAACCCCGAACACCGGGGAGCTGTTTTTT
TRBV10-1,TRBJ2-4,once,.,CGSSAGLGGRAQNTQYF,TGCGGCAGCAGTGCGGGCCTCGGGGGCCGTGCCCAAAACACCCAGTACTTC
TRBV12-5,TRBJ2-4,.,.,CAGRGGRDRDTQYF,TGTGCGGGTCGCGGGGGCCGTGACCGCGACACCCAGTACTTC
TRBV12-3/TRBV12-4,TRBJ2-2,.,.,CASSLRGTGELFF,TGTGCCAGCAGTTTGAGGGGCACCGGGGAGCTGTTTTTT
TRBV6-7,TRBJ1-6,many,.,CASSLQPGLPASGNSPLHF,TGTGCCAGCAGTTTGCAACCCGGACTGCCTGCCTCGGGGAATTCACCCCTCCACTTT
TRBV27,TRBJ2-2,.,.,CASSLGPQVNTGALYF,TGTGCCAGCAGTTTAGGGCCACAAGTGAACACCGGTGCGCTGTATTTT
TRBV27,TRBJ2-5,many,.,CASGGVGAYQETQYF,TGTGCCAGCGGTGGGGTCGGGGCGTACCAAGAGACCCAGTACTTC
TRBV6-1,TRBJ2-4,.,.,CGSNTGAGAKDTQYF,TGTGGCAGCAACACGGGGGCGGGAGCCAAAGACACGCAGTACTTC
TRBV10-3,TRBJ1-2,many,TRBD1,CAISEDREYGYTF,TGTGCCATCAGTGAAGACAGGGAGTATGGCTACACCTTC
TRBV3-1,TRBJ1-5,.,.,CASSLGAQQPQHF,TGTGCCAGCAGCCTTGGGGCCCAACAGCCCCAGCATTTT
TRBV11-2,TRBJ2-7,.,.,CAGGFGGRGTDTQYF,TGTGCCGGGGGCTTCGGGGGGCGGGGCACAGATACGCAGTACTTC
TRBV7-2,TRBJ2-7,.,.,CASSLAQGYEQYF,TGTGCCAGCAGCTTAGCCCAGGGCTACGAGCAGTACTTC
TRBV10-3,TRBJ2-3,few,TRBD2,CAASGIHTDTQYF,TGTGCCGCCAGCGGGATCCACACAGATACGCAGTATTTT
TRBV10-1,TRBJ1-6,.,TRBD1,CAGSLRDRSYEQYF,TGCGCCGGCAGTCTCCGGGACAGGTCCTACGAGCAGTACTTT
TRBV5-4,TRBJ2-1,.,TRBD2,CASSPSGGGTSYNEQFF,TGTGCCAGCAGCCCAAGCGGGGGGGGTACCTCCTACAATGAGCAGTTCTTC
TRBV6-1,TRBJ2-4,.,TRBD1,CASSVSGTGAKNTQYF,TGTGCCAGCAGTGTCTCGGGGACAGGAGCCAAAAATACGCAGTACTTC
TRBV4-1,TRBJ2-2,few,.,CASSQDYGANTGELFF,TGCGCCAGCAGCCAAGATTACGGGGCGAACACCGGGGAGCTGTTTTTT
TRBV3-1,TRBJ2-2,few,.,CASSQTGLNTGELFF,TGTGCCAGCAGCCAAACAGGTTTGAACACCGGGGAGCTGTTTTTT
TRBV6-1,TRBJ1-1,many,.,CASSEPLREGSRSEAFF,TGTGCCAGCAGTGAGCCCCTTCGCGAGGGGTCGAGAAGTGAAGCTTTCTTT
TRBV27,TRBJ2-5,.,TRBD2,CAGSPVAGTDTQYF,TGTGCGGGCAGTCCGGTAGCGGGCACAGATACCCAGTACTTC
TRBV6-1,TRBJ2-7,many,TRBD1,CASRPRGNYDEQYF,TGTGCCAGCAGACCCAGGGGGAACTACGACGAGCAGTACTTC
TRBV6-5,TRBJ2-1,medium-sized,.,CASRFGAYNEQFF,TGTGCCAGCAGGTTCGGGGCGTACAATGAGCAGTTCTTC
TRBV7-2,TRBJ2-1,many,TRBD2,CASTISPSGRGNEQFF,TGTGCCAGCACCATATCACCTAGCGGGAGAGGCAATGAGCAGTTCTTC
TRBV10-2,TRBJ2-3,many,.,CATRGDTQYF,TGCGCCACCAGAGGTGATACGCAGTATTTT
TRBV10-3,TRBJ1-2,.,.,CANYGYTF,TGTGCCAACTATGGCTACACCTTC
TRBV10-3,TRBJ2-4,.,.,CVSGLGAKNTQYF,TGTGTCTCGGGGCTGGGTGCCAAAAATACGCAGTACTTC
TRBV6-1,TRBJ2-1,.,.,CASGLNEQFF,TGTGCCAGCGGACTGAATGAGCAGTTCTTC
TRBV6-5,TRBJ2-5,few,TRBD1,CASKTLRRQGEVQETQYF,TGTGCCAGCAAAACGTTACGCCGACAGGGGGAGGTTCAAGAGACCCAGTACTTC
TRBV6-6,TRBJ2-5,medium-sized,TRBD1,CASRPRDRVVETQYF,TGTGCCAGCAGACCCCGGGACAGGGTGGTGGAGACCCAGTACTTC
TRBV6-1,TRBJ2-3,once,TRBD1,CASSRKPGQSTDTQYF,TGTGCCAGCAGTAGGAAGCCGGGACAGTCCACAGATACGCAGTATTTT
TRBV6-1,TRBJ2-1,.,.,CASKPGVDNEQFF,TGTGCCAGCAAACCGGGGGTTGACAATGAGCAGTTCTTC
TRBV4-1,TRBJ2-1,many,TRBD2,CASSEAQYSGTSGINEQFF,TGCGCCAGCAGCGAAGCGCAGTATTCTGGGACTAGCGGGATCAATGAGCAGTTCTTC
TRBV6-5,TRBJ1-1,.,.,CASSYTDRKNTEAFF,TGTGCCAGCAGTTACACCGACAGGAAGAACACTGAAGCTTTCTTT